A selection of T cell receptor beta chains follows, all from one sample in a study of chemoradiotherapy in HPV16-positive cancers. Data came from immunoSEQ multiplex PCR; TCRdb stores just in-frame clones and leaves some out. The profile shows about 7,800 clones, around two thirds of them singletons. The biological material was taken from a patient who underwent chemoradiotherapy. Receptor source: a human donor with HPV-associated anogenital cancer. The CDR3 runs from the conserved cysteine through the conserved F or W. Each record gives: clone size, V gene, J gene, D gene, CDR3 protein, CDR3 DNA. A D gene is named only where the DNA matches it firmly. Only part of the rows carry a size: once, few, many, or a class if the clone is expanded.

abundance: .; v_gene: TRBV28; j_gene: TRBJ1-3; d_gene: .; CDR3aa: CASSPPGRSGNTIYF; CDR3nt: TGTGCCAGCAGTCCTCCGGGACGCTCTGGAAACACCATATATTTT
abundance: .; v_gene: TRBV14; j_gene: TRBJ1-1; d_gene: TRBD1; CDR3aa: CASSQDFRQGGTEAFF; CDR3nt: TGTGCCAGCAGCCAAGATTTCCGACAGGGCGGCACTGAAGCTTTCTTT
abundance: .; v_gene: TRBV9; j_gene: TRBJ2-1; d_gene: TRBD2; CDR3aa: CASSPRTSHNEQFF; CDR3nt: TGTGCCAGCAGCCCCCGGACTAGCCACAATGAGCAGTTCTTC
abundance: .; v_gene: TRBV27; j_gene: TRBJ2-6; d_gene: .; CDR3aa: CASRRDGSSGANVLTF; CDR3nt: TGTGCCAGCAGACGGGACGGTAGCTCTGGGGCCAACGTCCTGACTTTC
abundance: .; v_gene: TRBV2; j_gene: TRBJ2-3; d_gene: .; CDR3aa: CASRDTGTDTQYF; CDR3nt: TGTGCCAGCAGGGACACTGGCACAGATACGCAGTATTTT
abundance: .; v_gene: TRBV13; j_gene: TRBJ2-3; d_gene: .; CDR3aa: CASSPYEGDTQYF; CDR3nt: TGTGCCAGCAGCCCCTACGAGGGAGATACGCAGTATTTT
abundance: .; v_gene: TRBV6-6; j_gene: TRBJ2-1; d_gene: TRBD2; CDR3aa: CASERPTSPGNEQFF; CDR3nt: TGTGCCAGCGAGCGCCCGACTAGCCCAGGGAATGAGCAGTTCTTC
abundance: .; v_gene: TRBV7-2; j_gene: TRBJ2-3; d_gene: TRBD2; CDR3aa: CASSSPATSGRSDTQYF; CDR3nt: TGTGCCAGCAGCTCCCCCGCGACTAGCGGGAGATCAGATACGCAGTATTTT
abundance: .; v_gene: TRBV6-1; j_gene: TRBJ1-5; d_gene: TRBD1; CDR3aa: CASSDADRDRSNQPQHF; CDR3nt: TGTGCCAGCAGTGATGCGGACAGGGACCGTAGCAATCAGCCCCAGCATTTT
abundance: large; v_gene: TRBV18; j_gene: TRBJ1-1; d_gene: .; CDR3aa: CASSPQGQGDTEAFF; CDR3nt: TGTGCCAGCTCACCACAGGGGCAGGGAGACACTGAAGCTTTCTTT
abundance: few; v_gene: TRBV7-9; j_gene: TRBJ2-7; d_gene: .; CDR3aa: CASSYGQPSYEQYF; CDR3nt: TGTGCCAGCAGCTATGGACAGCCTTCCTACGAGCAGTACTTC
abundance: .; v_gene: TRBV5-5; j_gene: TRBJ2-7; d_gene: .; CDR3aa: CASSLAVSSYEQYF; CDR3nt: TGTGCCAGCAGCTTGGCCGTTAGCTCCTACGAGCAGTACTTC
abundance: .; v_gene: TRBV19; j_gene: TRBJ2-1; d_gene: TRBD1; CDR3aa: CASRGQGDNEQFF; CDR3nt: TGTGCCAGTAGGGGACAGGGTGACAATGAGCAGTTCTTC
abundance: .; v_gene: TRBV5-1; j_gene: TRBJ2-1; d_gene: TRBD2; CDR3aa: CASSHGLALDEQFF; CDR3nt: TGCGCCAGCAGTCACGGACTAGCTCTAGATGAGCAGTTCTTC
abundance: .; v_gene: TRBV5-4; j_gene: TRBJ2-5; d_gene: TRBD2; CDR3aa: CASSPGPGLDMTQYF; CDR3nt: TGTGCCAGCAGCCCGGGGCCGGGACTAGATATGACCCAGTACTTC
abundance: once; v_gene: TRBV18; j_gene: TRBJ2-2; d_gene: .; CDR3aa: CASSPYRENTGELFF; CDR3nt: TGTGCCAGCTCACCATACAGAGAAAACACCGGGGAGCTGTTTTTT
abundance: .; v_gene: TRBV9; j_gene: TRBJ2-5; d_gene: .; CDR3aa: CASSVGDTPTSQETQYF; CDR3nt: TGTGCCAGCAGCGTCGGGGACACTCCAACCTCTCAAGAGACCCAGTACTTC
abundance: .; v_gene: TRBV18; j_gene: TRBJ2-2; d_gene: .; CDR3aa: CASSPNPGELFF; CDR3nt: TGTGCCAGCTCACCAAATCCCGGGGAGCTGTTTTTT
abundance: .; v_gene: TRBV4-1; j_gene: TRBJ1-2; d_gene: .; CDR3aa: CASSRSPGNTGNGYTF; CDR3nt: TGCGCCAGCAGCCGCTCTCCCGGAAACACAGGGAATGGCTACACCTTC
abundance: .; v_gene: TRBV2; j_gene: TRBJ1-2; d_gene: .; CDR3aa: CASRREQGKENGYTF; CDR3nt: TGTGCCAGCAGACGAGAACAGGGAAAGGAAAATGGCTACACCTTC
abundance: once; v_gene: TRBV7-9; j_gene: TRBJ1-2; d_gene: .; CDR3aa: CASSLSRGNVYGYTF; CDR3nt: TGTGCCAGCAGCTTATCTCGGGGTAATGTCTATGGCTACACCTTC
abundance: few; v_gene: TRBV19; j_gene: TRBJ2-2; d_gene: TRBD1; CDR3aa: CASSKGQPSTGELFF; CDR3nt: TGTGCCAGTAGTAAGGGACAGCCTTCAACCGGGGAGCTGTTTTTT
abundance: .; v_gene: TRBV7-2; j_gene: TRBJ1-2; d_gene: TRBD1; CDR3aa: CASSFVGTASYGYTF; CDR3nt: TGTGCCAGCAGCTTCGTCGGGACAGCATCCTATGGCTACACCTTC
abundance: few; v_gene: TRBV9; j_gene: TRBJ2-5; d_gene: TRBD2; CDR3aa: CASSVVPGGETQYF; CDR3nt: TGTGCCAGCAGCGTAGTGCCGGGAGGAGAGACCCAGTACTTC
abundance: few; v_gene: TRBV7-2; j_gene: TRBJ2-7; d_gene: .; CDR3aa: CASSVLLLAEATEQYF; CDR3nt: TGTGCCAGCAGCGTACTTCTCTTAGCTGAGGCCACCGAGCAGTACTTC
abundance: few; v_gene: TRBV7-3; j_gene: TRBJ2-3; d_gene: .; CDR3aa: CASSLKAPRGDTDTQYF; CDR3nt: TGTGCCAGCAGCTTAAAAGCCCCAAGGGGTGATACAGATACGCAGTATTTT
abundance: .; v_gene: TRBV6-5; j_gene: TRBJ2-3; d_gene: TRBD2; CDR3aa: CASSYGSGSTDTQYF; CDR3nt: TGTGCCAGCAGTTACGGAAGCGGGAGTACAGATACGCAGTATTTT
abundance: .; v_gene: TRBV11-3; j_gene: TRBJ1-1; d_gene: TRBD1; CDR3aa: CASTPGGTEAFF; CDR3nt: TGTGCCAGCACCCCAGGGGGAACTGAAGCTTTCTTT
abundance: few; v_gene: TRBV5-4; j_gene: TRBJ2-7; d_gene: .; CDR3aa: CASSGGGWDSYEQYF; CDR3nt: TGTGCCAGCAGCGGTGGTGGCTGGGACTCCTACGAGCAGTACTTC
abundance: .; v_gene: TRBV6-1; j_gene: TRBJ2-5; d_gene: .; CDR3aa: CASRATGGRQETQYF; CDR3nt: TGTGCCAGCCGAGCGACAGGTGGTCGACAAGAGACCCAGTACTTC
abundance: .; v_gene: TRBV18; j_gene: TRBJ2-3; d_gene: .; CDR3aa: CASSPPSFSGKYTDTQYF; CDR3nt: TGTGCCAGCTCACCACCCTCCTTTAGCGGAAAATACACAGATACGCAGTATTTT
abundance: once; v_gene: TRBV9; j_gene: TRBJ2-5; d_gene: .; CDR3aa: CASSPSPGPETQYF; CDR3nt: TGTGCCAGCAGCCCCTCCCCGGGCCCGGAGACCCAGTACTTC
abundance: once; v_gene: TRBV27; j_gene: TRBJ2-5; d_gene: TRBD2; CDR3aa: CASSPRTSSFHYETQYF; CDR3nt: TGTGCCAGCAGTCCAAGGACTAGCTCATTTCACTACGAGACCCAGTACTTC
abundance: few; v_gene: TRBV7-9; j_gene: TRBJ1-1; d_gene: .; CDR3aa: CASSLGTNTEAFF; CDR3nt: TGTGCCAGCAGCTTAGGGACGAACACTGAAGCTTTCTTT
abundance: .; v_gene: TRBV18; j_gene: TRBJ1-6; d_gene: TRBD1; CDR3aa: CASSGDRSNNSPLHF; CDR3nt: TGTGCCAGCTCAGGGGACAGATCTAATAATTCACCCCTCCACTTT
abundance: once; v_gene: TRBV6-1; j_gene: TRBJ1-3; d_gene: .; CDR3aa: CASADLSGNTIYF; CDR3nt: TGTGCCAGCGCAGACCTCTCTGGAAACACCATATATTTT
abundance: .; v_gene: TRBV5-1; j_gene: TRBJ2-3; d_gene: TRBD2; CDR3aa: CASSLVGIASGVPDTQYF; CDR3nt: TGCGCCAGCAGCTTGGTGGGGATCGCTAGCGGGGTCCCAGATACGCAGTATTTT
abundance: few; v_gene: TRBV5-6; j_gene: TRBJ2-5; d_gene: TRBD1; CDR3aa: CASSWRDRGPFKTQYF; CDR3nt: TGTGCCAGCAGCTGGAGAGACAGGGGGCCTTTCAAGACCCAGTACTTC
abundance: .; v_gene: TRBV4-1; j_gene: TRBJ2-5; d_gene: TRBD2; CDR3aa: CAPCLVAGVETQYF; CDR3nt: TGCGCCCCCTGTTTGGTAGCGGGAGTGGAGACCCAGTACTTC
abundance: .; v_gene: TRBV29-1; j_gene: TRBJ2-3; d_gene: .; CDR3aa: CSARYQTDTQYF; CDR3nt: TGCAGCGCCCGTTACCAGACAGATACGCAGTATTTT
abundance: once; v_gene: TRBV15; j_gene: TRBJ1-4; d_gene: .; CDR3aa: CATSSLGARLNEKLFF; CDR3nt: TGTGCCACCAGCAGTTTAGGGGCACGGCTTAATGAAAAACTGTTTTTT
abundance: .; v_gene: TRBV28; j_gene: TRBJ2-3; d_gene: TRBD2; CDR3aa: CASSPVLAGAFLISTDTQYF; CDR3nt: TGTGCCAGCAGTCCCGTTCTAGCGGGGGCCTTCCTGATCAGCACAGATACGCAGTATTTT
abundance: .; v_gene: TRBV19; j_gene: TRBJ2-7; d_gene: .; CDR3aa: CASSMKGGFVYEQYF; CDR3nt: TGTGCCAGTAGTATGAAGGGGGGTTTTGTCTACGAGCAGTACTTC
abundance: .; v_gene: TRBV28; j_gene: TRBJ1-2; d_gene: TRBD1; CDR3aa: CASSKGQLEKGYTF; CDR3nt: TGTGCCAGCAGTAAGGGACAGCTCGAGAAGGGCTACACCTTC
abundance: .; v_gene: TRBV11-1; j_gene: TRBJ2-6; d_gene: .; CDR3aa: CASSLARKGNGANVLTF; CDR3nt: TGTGCCAGCAGCTTAGCGCGTAAGGGGAACGGGGCCAACGTCCTGACTTTC
abundance: .; v_gene: TRBV6-5; j_gene: TRBJ1-5; d_gene: TRBD1; CDR3aa: CASSYRTGRQPQHF; CDR3nt: TGTGCCAGCAGTTACCGGACAGGTCGTCAGCCCCAGCATTTT
abundance: .; v_gene: TRBV19; j_gene: TRBJ2-1; d_gene: TRBD2; CDR3aa: CASSEAGGPYNEQFF; CDR3nt: TGTGCCAGTAGTGAAGCGGGGGGGCCGTACAATGAGCAGTTCTTC
abundance: .; v_gene: TRBV9; j_gene: TRBJ2-1; d_gene: .; CDR3aa: CASSLHSAPNNEQFF; CDR3nt: TGTGCCAGCAGCCTCCATAGCGCGCCTAACAATGAGCAGTTCTTC
abundance: .; v_gene: TRBV18; j_gene: TRBJ2-2; d_gene: TRBD2; CDR3aa: CASSPRAGTSGTGELFF; CDR3nt: TGTGCCAGCTCACCCCGCGCCGGGACTAGCGGTACCGGGGAGCTGTTTTTT
abundance: .; v_gene: TRBV6-1; j_gene: TRBJ1-5; d_gene: TRBD1; CDR3aa: CASSEGGGGGQPQHF; CDR3nt: TGTGCCAGCAGTGAAGGTGGAGGGGGCGGTCAGCCCCAGCATTTT
abundance: .; v_gene: TRBV5-1; j_gene: TRBJ1-1; d_gene: TRBD1; CDR3aa: CASRQGAVNTEAFF; CDR3nt: TGCGCCAGCCGACAGGGGGCAGTGAACACTGAAGCTTTCTTT
abundance: .; v_gene: TRBV10-3; j_gene: TRBJ1-2; d_gene: TRBD1; CDR3aa: CAISEGQGHGYTF; CDR3nt: TGTGCCATCAGCGAAGGACAGGGCCATGGCTACACCTTC
abundance: once; v_gene: TRBV7-2; j_gene: TRBJ2-2; d_gene: TRBD2; CDR3aa: CADDGGRNTGELFF; CDR3nt: TGTGCCGACGACGGGGGGAGGAACACCGGGGAGCTGTTTTTT